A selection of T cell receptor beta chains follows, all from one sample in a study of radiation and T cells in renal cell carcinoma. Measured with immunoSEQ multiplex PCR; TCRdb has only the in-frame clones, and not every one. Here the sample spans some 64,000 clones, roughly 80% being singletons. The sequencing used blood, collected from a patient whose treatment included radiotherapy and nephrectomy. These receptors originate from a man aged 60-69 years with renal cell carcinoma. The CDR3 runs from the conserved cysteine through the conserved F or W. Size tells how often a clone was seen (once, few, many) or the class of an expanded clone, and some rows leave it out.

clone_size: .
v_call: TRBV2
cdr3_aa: CASSPRQARYGYTF

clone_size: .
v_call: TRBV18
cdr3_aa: CASSPFGGGQPQHF

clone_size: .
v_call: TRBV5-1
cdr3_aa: CASSRTGESGEKLFF

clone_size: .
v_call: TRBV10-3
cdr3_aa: CAISDQDNQPQHF

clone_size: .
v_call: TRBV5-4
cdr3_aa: CASSLEAEAAYTQYF

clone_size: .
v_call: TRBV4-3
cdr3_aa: CASSFSGRETEAFF

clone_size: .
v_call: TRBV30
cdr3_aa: CAWSRLQGGDQPQHF

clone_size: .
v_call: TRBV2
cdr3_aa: CASSAPSGTSGKQTQYF

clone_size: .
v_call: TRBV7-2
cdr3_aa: CASSLGAGNTEAFF

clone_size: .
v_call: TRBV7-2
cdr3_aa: CASSLDRGLQGYTF

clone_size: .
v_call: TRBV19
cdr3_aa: CASSISGTGSHEQYF

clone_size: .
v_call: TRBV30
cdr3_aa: CAWSLGLAGGPDEQFF

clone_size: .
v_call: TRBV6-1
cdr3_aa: CASSEVPGAQDTQYF

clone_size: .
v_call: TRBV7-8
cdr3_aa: CASSGAGTGGAYTEAFF

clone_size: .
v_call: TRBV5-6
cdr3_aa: CASSSYSVNTEAFF

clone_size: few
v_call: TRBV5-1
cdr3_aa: CASSYGGRRETQYF

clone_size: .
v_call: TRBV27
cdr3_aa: CASSFPTAPWNTEAFF

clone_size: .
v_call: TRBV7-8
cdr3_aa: CASSLVGGVRSYNEQFF

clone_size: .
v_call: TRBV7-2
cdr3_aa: CASSLGIAGGPETQYF

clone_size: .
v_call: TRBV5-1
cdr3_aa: CASSLVAAGWGETQYF

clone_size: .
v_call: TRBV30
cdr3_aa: CAWARELRFVYTF

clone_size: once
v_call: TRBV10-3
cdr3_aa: CAISEAGGTGRNTGELFF

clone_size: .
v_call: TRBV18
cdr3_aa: CASSPAGVSESNEQFF

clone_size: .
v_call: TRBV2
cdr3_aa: CASSEGPGDGYTF

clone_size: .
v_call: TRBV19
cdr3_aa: CASSTVRDSAYEQYF

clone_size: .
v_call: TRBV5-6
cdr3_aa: CASSGLTGLNTEAFF

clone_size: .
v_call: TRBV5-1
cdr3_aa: CASIDTGVNTEAFF

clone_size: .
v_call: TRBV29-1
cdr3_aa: CSVANTGQPQHF

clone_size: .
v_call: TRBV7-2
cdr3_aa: CASGLTNTEAFF

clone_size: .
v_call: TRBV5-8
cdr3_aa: CASSPRGTAEAFF

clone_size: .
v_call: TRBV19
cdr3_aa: CASSSQGEGNQPQHF

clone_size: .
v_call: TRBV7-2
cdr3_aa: CASSPGRDQPQHF

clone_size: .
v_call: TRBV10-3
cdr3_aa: CAISGRIEAFF

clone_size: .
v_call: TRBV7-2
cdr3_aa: CASSWEGQRSYEQYF

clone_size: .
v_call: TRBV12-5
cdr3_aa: CASGRGVVDNEKLFF

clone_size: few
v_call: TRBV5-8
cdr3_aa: CASSFLGGNGNTIYF

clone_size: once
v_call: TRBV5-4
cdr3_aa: CASSRPLSGVNTGELFF

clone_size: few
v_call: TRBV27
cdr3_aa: CASSLDRGTDTQYF

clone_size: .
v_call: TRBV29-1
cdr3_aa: CSVAQTGANVLTF

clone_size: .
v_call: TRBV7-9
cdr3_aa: CASSPFDTGELFF

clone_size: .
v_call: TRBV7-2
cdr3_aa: CASSLVAGWTDTQYF

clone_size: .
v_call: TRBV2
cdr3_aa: CATRGQGRGKDTEAFF

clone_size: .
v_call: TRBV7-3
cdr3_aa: CASSLGSLRYYGYTF

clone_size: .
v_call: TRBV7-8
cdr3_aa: CASSLQGRFGNTIYF

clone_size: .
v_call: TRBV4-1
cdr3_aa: CASSLAREVSTDTIYF

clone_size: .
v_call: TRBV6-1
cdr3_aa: CASSEYRQASNQPQHF

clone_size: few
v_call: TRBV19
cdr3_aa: CASSVRTGTEQYF

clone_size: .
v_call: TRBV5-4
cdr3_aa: CASSVAGSGTDTQYF

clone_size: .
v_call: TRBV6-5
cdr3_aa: CASSLTWDSYNEQFF

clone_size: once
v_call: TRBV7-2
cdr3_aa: CASSPQGGSGNTIYF

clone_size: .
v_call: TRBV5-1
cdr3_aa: CASSFSGSNNEQFF

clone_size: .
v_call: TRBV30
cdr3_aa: CAWNRKEAGDGGELFF

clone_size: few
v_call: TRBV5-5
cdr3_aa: CASSLDRVSQYF

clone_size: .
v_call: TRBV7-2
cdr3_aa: CASGQLDRAYGYTF

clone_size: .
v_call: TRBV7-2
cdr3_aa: CASSLGLATDTQYF